This T cell receptor beta chain is drawn from a study of T cell changes during pregnancy in multiple sclerosis. Libraries were prepared by immunoSEQ multiplex PCR; TCRdb keeps only in-frame clonotypes and omits some of them. The data show tens of thousands of clones, with roughly 90% seen just once and around 7% held by the top ten. V was pared by 2 bases and J by 2 bases, with 14 bases between. Germline-derived CDR1 and CDR2 are MNHEY and SMNVEV (reference sequence). The CDR3 is 16 amino acids. This receptor was obtained from a female donor with multiple sclerosis, enrolled in a pregnancy study. The chain carries TRBV27 and TRBJ2-3; no definite D call. The specimen comprised CD8+ T cells from peripheral blood mononuclear cells, sampled in the first trimester of pregnancy. CDR3 sequence reads: CASSLRSVPDTDTQYF. CDR3 nucleotide sequence: TGTGCCAGCAGTTTAAGGAGCGTCCCGGACACAGATACGCAGTATTTT.